These T cell receptor beta chains were read from a single sample in a study of response to subunit inactivated influenza vaccine. TCRdb reprocessed the RT-PCR reads with MiXCR, giving one entry per CDR3 protein. The table records hundreds of thousands of distinct CDR3 sequences, approximately 15% of them present only once. This material consisted of PBMCs from blood, taken 11 to 12 days after vaccination. The receptors shown here come from a man in his fifties or sixties who received an inactivated influenza vaccine. The CDR3 runs from the conserved cysteine through the conserved F or W. D genes are given only for firm matches. Size is stated for part of the rows, as once, few or many counts, or as a class when the clone is expanded.

cdr3_nt cdr3_aa clone_size d_call j_call v_call
TGTGCCAGCAGCCCTTTAGTCGCCAGGGGGCTGAACACTGAAGCTTTCTTT CASSPLVARGLNTEAFF . TRBD1 TRBJ1-1 TRBV7-2
TGTGCCACCAGCAGAGACCAAAGCTCCTACAATGAGCAGTTCTTC CATSRDQSSYNEQFF few . TRBJ2-1 TRBV15
TGCAGTCTTTCTCGGGAAACCCAGTACTTC CSLSRETQYF few . TRBJ2-5 TRBV20-1
TGCGCCAGCAGCCGGGACGACGAGCAGTACTTC CASSRDDEQYF few . TRBJ2-7 TRBV5-1
TGTGCCAGCAGCTTGGCGAAACAGGCGGGAGCTTTCTTT CASSLAKQAGAFF few . TRBJ1-1 TRBV7-2
TGCGCCAGCAGCCGGGAGGGTGCAGGGGGCGAGCAGTACTTC CASSREGAGGEQYF . . TRBJ2-7 TRBV4-3
TGTGCCAGCAGCGTAGGGGGGGATAACAATTCACCCCTCCACTTT CASSVGGDNNSPLHF . . TRBJ1-6 TRBV9
TGTGCCAGCAGCTTATCGGCCAGGCCATATAGCTCCTACGAGCAGTACTTC CASSLSARPYSSYEQYF many . TRBJ2-7 TRBV7-2
TGTGCCTGGAGTGTAGGGCTGAATAATTCACCCCTCCACTTT CAWSVGLNNSPLHF few . TRBJ1-6 TRBV30
TGTGCCAGCAGCTCTCGGGACTCAGGAAACACCATATATTTT CASSSRDSGNTIYF . . TRBJ1-3 TRBV3-1
TGTGCCAGCAGCCACGGTTCCTACGAGCAGTACTTC CASSHGSYEQYF . . TRBJ2-7 TRBV14
TGTGCCAGCAAATATCTTAGCGGGAGTATCGAGCAGTACTTC CASKYLSGSIEQYF . TRBD2 TRBJ2-7 TRBV27
TGCGCCAGCAGCCAAGATCTCGGGACTAGCTCATACTTTCCCCACACAGATACGCAGTATTTT CASSQDLGTSSYFPHTDTQYF few TRBD2 TRBJ2-3 TRBV4-1
TGTGCCAGCAGCTCGCCCCCGGGGAGTTACGAGCAGTACTTC CASSSPPGSYEQYF . . TRBJ2-7 TRBV5-6
TGCAGTGCTAGGGAAGAGGACAGCTCCTACGAGCAGTACTTC CSAREEDSSYEQYF many . TRBJ2-7 TRBV20-1
TGCAGTGCTAGTCCTGAGGGAAAACTGTTTTTT CSASPEGKLFF few . TRBJ1-4 TRBV20-1
TGTGCCAGCAGCTTGGGGTTCGGGGGGCCTGGAAACACCATATATTTT CASSLGFGGPGNTIYF many . TRBJ1-3 TRBV5-6